The present T cell receptor (beta chain) was sequenced within a study of spatial heterogeneity in lung cancer. This clonotype was recorded many times. Its specificity is unknown. Using its own MiXCR run on the 5' RACE reads, TCRdb lists one record per CDR3 protein. The table has approximately 13,000 distinct CDR3 sequences, over 4.5% seen once. Study-wide results and limits: Higher tumor mutation counts went along with higher counts of expanded intratumoral alpha and beta TCRs.

Trimming pared 4 bases from V and 1 base from J, leaving 8 bases between. Germline V lookup: CDR1 SGHRS, CDR2 YFSETQ. There are 13 residues in the CDR3. Time point described: sample taken at primary tumor resection. No cell sorting; template was whole RNA from tumor, lung tissue or PBMC. The chain employs TRBV5-1 and TRBJ1-2, with no clear D. The material sequenced was lung tumor tissue, taken at surgery. The TCR comes from a male donor with early-stage non-small cell lung cancer. CDR3 bases: TGCGCCAGCAGCCCAACACTTAACTATGGCTACACCTTC. As protein: CASSPTLNYGYTF.